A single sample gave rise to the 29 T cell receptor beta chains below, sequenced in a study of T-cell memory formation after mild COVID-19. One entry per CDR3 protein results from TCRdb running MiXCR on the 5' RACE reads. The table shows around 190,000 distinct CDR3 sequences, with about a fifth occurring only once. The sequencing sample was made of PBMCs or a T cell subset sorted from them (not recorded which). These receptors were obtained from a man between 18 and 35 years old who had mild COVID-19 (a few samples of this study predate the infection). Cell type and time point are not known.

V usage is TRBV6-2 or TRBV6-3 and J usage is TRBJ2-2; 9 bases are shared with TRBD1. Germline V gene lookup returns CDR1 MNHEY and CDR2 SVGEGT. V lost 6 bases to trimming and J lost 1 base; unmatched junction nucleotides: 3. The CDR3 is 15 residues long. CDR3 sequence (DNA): TGTGCCAGCAGAGTGACAGGGGGGAACACCGGGGAGCTGTTTTTT. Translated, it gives CASRVTGGNTGELFF.

CDR3 amino acids: CAITMGGNGGYTF. The DNA of the CDR3 is TGTGCCATCACCATGGGGGGGAATGGTGGCTACACCTTC. The chain couples TRBV10-3 to TRBJ1-2, with D perhaps TRBD1 (5 bases). This CDR3 has 13 residues. CDR1 is ENHRY and CDR2 is SYGVKD in the germline V gene. Trimming left V 7 bases short and J 7 bases short, with 16 bases between.

The CDR3 reads CATSVKGRDEQFF. The CDR3 nucleotides read TGTGCCACCAGCGTCAAGGGTCGCGATGAGCAGTTCTTC. This chain uses TRBV24-1 with TRBJ2-1, with D uncertain. The CDR3 totals 13 residues. V lost 7 bases and J lost 8, with 14 bases in between. Germline V gene sequence: CDR1 KGHDR, CDR2 SFDVKD.

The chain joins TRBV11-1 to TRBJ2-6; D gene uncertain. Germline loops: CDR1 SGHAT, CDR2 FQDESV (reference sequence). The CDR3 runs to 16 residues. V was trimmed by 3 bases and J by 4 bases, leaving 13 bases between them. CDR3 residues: CASSFWLGMGANVLTF. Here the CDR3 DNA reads TGTGCCAGCAGCTTCTGGCTCGGCATGGGGGCCAACGTCCTGACTTTC.

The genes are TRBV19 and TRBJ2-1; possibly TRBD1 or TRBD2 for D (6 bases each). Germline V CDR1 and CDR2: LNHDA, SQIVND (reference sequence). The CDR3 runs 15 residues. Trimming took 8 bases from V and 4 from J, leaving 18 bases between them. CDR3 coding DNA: TGTGCCAGTGACCGCGGGACAACGAATTACAATGAGCAGTTCTTC. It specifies CASDRGTTNYNEQFF.

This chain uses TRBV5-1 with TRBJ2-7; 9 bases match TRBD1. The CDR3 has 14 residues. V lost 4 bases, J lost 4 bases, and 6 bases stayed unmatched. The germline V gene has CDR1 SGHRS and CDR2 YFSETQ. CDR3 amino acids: CASSKQGADYEQYF. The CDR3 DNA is TGCGCCAGCAGCAAACAGGGGGCAGATTACGAGCAGTACTTC.

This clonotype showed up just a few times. The CDR3 here is CASSDGSSEYSPLHF. The CDR3 nucleotides are TGTGCCAGCTCAGATGGGAGCTCCGAATATTCACCCCTCCACTTT. This rearrangement joins TRBV18 to TRBJ1-6; D is unresolved. The CDR3 has 15 residues. The germline gives CDR1 KGHSH, CDR2 LQKENI. Trimming shortened V by 5 bases and J by 8 bases, and 16 bases separated the two germline ends. The full variable domain, with the rest looked up from reference TRBV18 and TRBJ1-6, is NAGVMQNPRHLVRRRGQEARLRCSPMKGHSHVYWYRQLPEEGLKFMVYLQKENIIDESGMPKERFSAEFPKEGPSILRIQQVVRGDSAAYFCASSDGSSEYSPLHFGNGTRLTVT.

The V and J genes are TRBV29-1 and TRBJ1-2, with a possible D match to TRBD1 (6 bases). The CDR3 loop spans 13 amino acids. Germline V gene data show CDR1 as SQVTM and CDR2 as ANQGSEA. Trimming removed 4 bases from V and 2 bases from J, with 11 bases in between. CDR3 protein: CSVALTGNYGYTF. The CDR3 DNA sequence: TGCAGCGTTGCGTTGACAGGCAACTATGGCTACACCTTC.

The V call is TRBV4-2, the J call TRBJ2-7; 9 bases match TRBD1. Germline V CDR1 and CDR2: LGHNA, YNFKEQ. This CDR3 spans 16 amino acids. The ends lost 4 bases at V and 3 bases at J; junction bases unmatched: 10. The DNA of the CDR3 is TGTGCCAGCAGCCGTAAACCGGGACAGGGAGACTACGAGCAGTACTTC. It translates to CASSRKPGQGDYEQYF.

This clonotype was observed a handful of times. The CDR3 spells CASSSGLAVDTQYF. CDR3 DNA sequence: TGTGCCAGCAGCTCCGGACTAGCGGTAGATACGCAGTATTTT. J is TRBJ2-3 and V is TRBV7-3; 10 nucleotides line up with TRBD2. The CDR3 extends over 14 amino acids. Losses at the gene ends were 4 bases for V and 5 bases for J; bases not matched to a gene: 3. Germline V lookup: CDR1 SGHTA, CDR2 FQGTGA.

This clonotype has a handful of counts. The DNA of the CDR3 is TGTGCCAGCAGCTTAGAAGGAGAAAAGCAGTACTTC. It codes for CASSLEGEKQYF. The chain has TRBV11-3 and TRBJ2-7, with D unclear. The V end was cut by 0 bases, the J end by 8 bases, with 8 bases between. Per germline, CDR1 SGHNT and CDR2 YENEEA. The CDR3 runs 12 residues. The full variable domain, with the rest looked up from reference TRBV11-3 and TRBJ2-7, is EAGVVQSPRYKIIEKKQPVAFWCNPISGHNTLYWYLQNLGQGPELLIRYENEEAVDDSQLPKDRFSAERLKGVDSTLKIQPAELGDSAVYLCASSLEGEKQYFGPGTRLTVT.

The CDR3 spells CASSPSRTAEETQYF. In nucleotides, the CDR3 is TGCGCCAGCAGCCCGAGTCGGACGGCTGAAGAGACCCAGTACTTC. The rearrangement joins TRBV5-1 to TRBJ2-5; D gene ambiguous. The CDR3 consists of 15 residues. Germline assignment: CDR1 SGHRS and CDR2 YFSETQ. V lost 4 bases and J lost 3, with 16 bases in between.

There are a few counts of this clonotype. The chain's CDR3 is CSALKWETQYF. CDR3 sequence (DNA): TGCAGTGCTCTAAAGTGGGAGACCCAGTACTTC. This chain joins TRBV20-1 and TRBJ2-5; no firm D call. Trimming took 5 bases from V and 5 from J, leaving 9 bases between them. Germline V lookup: CDR1 DFQATT, CDR2 SNEGSKA (reference sequence). The CDR3 length is 11 residues.

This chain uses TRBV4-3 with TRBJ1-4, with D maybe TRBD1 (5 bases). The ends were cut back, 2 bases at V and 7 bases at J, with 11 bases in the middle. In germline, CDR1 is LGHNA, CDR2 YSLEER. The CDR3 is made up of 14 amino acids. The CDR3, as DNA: TGCGCCAGCAGCCAACTCCATAGGGGTGAAAAACTGTTTTTT. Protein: CASSQLHRGEKLFF.

CDR3 sequence: CASSFNPLAVTDTQYF. CDR3 coding DNA: TGTGCCAGCAGCTTCAACCCGCTAGCGGTAACAGATACGCAGTATTTT. The rearrangement links TRBV9 to TRBJ2-3, with 7 bases identical to TRBD2. Per the germline V gene, CDR1 is SGDLS and CDR2 is YYNGEE. The V gene end was trimmed by 4 bases and the J gene end by 3 bases; junction bases not matched to a gene: 11. CDR3 length: 16 residues.

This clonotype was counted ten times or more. CDR3 residues: CASSPQGAGTEAFF. The DNA of the CDR3 is TGTGCCAGCAGCCCACAGGGGGCCGGAACTGAAGCTTTCTTT. J is TRBJ1-1 and V is TRBV7-3; 9 nucleotides agree with TRBD1. The ends lost 5 bases at V and 5 bases at J; junction bases unmatched: 6. The CDR3 spans 14 residues. Germline V lookup: CDR1 SGHTA, CDR2 FQGTGA.

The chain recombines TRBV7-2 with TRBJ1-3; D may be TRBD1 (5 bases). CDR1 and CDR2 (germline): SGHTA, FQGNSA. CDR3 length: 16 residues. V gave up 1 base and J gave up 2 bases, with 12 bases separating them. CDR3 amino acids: CASSLVTSGTGNTIYF. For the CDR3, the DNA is TGTGCCAGCAGCTTAGTTACTTCAGGGACTGGAAACACCATATATTTT.

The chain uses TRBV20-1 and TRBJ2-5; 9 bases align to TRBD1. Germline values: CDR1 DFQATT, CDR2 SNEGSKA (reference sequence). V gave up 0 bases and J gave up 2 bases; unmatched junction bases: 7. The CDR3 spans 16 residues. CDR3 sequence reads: CSARDRTGATQETQYF. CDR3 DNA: TGCAGTGCTAGAGATAGGACAGGGGCAACTCAAGAGACCCAGTACTTC.

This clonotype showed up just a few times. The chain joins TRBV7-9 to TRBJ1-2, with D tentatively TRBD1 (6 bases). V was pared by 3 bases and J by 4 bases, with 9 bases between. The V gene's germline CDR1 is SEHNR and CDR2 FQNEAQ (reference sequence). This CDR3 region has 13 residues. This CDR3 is CASSLDRVYGYTF. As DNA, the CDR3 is TGTGCCAGCAGCTTGGACAGAGTCTATGGCTACACCTTC.

The CDR3, as DNA: TGTGCCAGCAGCTCGCAAGGACAGGGGTACGAGCAGTACTTC. This translates into CASSSQGQGYEQYF. The chain has TRBV9 and TRBJ2-7; TRBD1 matches at 9 bases. CDR3 size: 14 residues. The J segment lost 4 bases and the V segment lost 4 bases, leaving 6 bases of the junction unmatched. Germline V gene sequence: CDR1 SGDLS, CDR2 YYNGEE.

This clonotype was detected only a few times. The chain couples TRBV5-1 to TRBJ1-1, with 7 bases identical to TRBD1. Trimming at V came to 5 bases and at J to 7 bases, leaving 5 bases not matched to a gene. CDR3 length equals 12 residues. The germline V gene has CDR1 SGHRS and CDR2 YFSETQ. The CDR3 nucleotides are TGCGCCAGCAGAGCGGACAGGTTTGAAGCTTTCTTT. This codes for CASRADRFEAFF.

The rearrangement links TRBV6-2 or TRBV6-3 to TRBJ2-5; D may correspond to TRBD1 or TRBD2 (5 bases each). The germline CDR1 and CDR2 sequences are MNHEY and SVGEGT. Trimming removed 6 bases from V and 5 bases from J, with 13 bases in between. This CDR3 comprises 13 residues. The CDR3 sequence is CASSGTARETQYF. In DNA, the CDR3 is TGTGCCAGCAGCGGGACGGCGCGGGAGACCCAGTACTTC.

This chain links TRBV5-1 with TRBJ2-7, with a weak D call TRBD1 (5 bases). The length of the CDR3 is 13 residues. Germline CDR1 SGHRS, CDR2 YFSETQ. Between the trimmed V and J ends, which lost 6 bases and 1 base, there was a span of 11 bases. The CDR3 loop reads CASTDTGSYEQYF. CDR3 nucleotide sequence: TGCGCCAGCACAGACACAGGATCCTACGAGCAGTACTTC.

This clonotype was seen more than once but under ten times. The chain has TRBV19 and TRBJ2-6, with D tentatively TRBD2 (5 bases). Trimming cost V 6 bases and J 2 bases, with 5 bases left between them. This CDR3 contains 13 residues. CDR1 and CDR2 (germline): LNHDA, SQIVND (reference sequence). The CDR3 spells CASRGAGANVLTF. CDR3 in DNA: TGTGCCAGTAGGGGAGCTGGGGCCAACGTCCTGACTTTC. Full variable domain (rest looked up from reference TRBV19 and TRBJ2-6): DGGITQSPKYLFRKEGQNVTLSCEQNLNHDAMYWYRQDPGQGLRLIYYSQIVNDFQKGDIAEGYSVSREKKESFPLTVTSAQKNPTAFYLCASRGAGANVLTFGAGSRLTVL.

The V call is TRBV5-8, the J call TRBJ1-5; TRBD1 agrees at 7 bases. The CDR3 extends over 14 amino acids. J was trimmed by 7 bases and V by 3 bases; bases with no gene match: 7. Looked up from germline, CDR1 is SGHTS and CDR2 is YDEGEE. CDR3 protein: CASSSGQLRQPQHF. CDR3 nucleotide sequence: TGTGCCAGCAGCTCGGGACAGCTCCGGCAGCCCCAGCATTTT.

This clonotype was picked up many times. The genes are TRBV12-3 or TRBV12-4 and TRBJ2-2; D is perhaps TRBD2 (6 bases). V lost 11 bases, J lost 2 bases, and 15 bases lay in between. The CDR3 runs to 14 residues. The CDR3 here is CASSRTTNTGELFF. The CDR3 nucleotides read TGTGCCTCCTCCAGGACTACCAACACCGGGGAGCTGTTTTTT.

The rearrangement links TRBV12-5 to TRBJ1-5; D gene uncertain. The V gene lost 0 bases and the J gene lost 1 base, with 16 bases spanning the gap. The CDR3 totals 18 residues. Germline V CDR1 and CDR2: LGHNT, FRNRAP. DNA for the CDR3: TGTGCTAGTGGTTTGGTATATAAGGGTCAGGACAGCAATCAGCCCCAGCATTTT. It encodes CASGLVYKGQDSNQPQHF. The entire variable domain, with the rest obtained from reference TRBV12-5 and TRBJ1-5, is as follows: DARVTQTPRHKVTEMGQEVTMRCQPILGHNTVFWYRQTMMQGLELLAYFRNRAPLDDSGMPKDRFSAEMPDATLATLKIQPSEPRDSAVYFCASGLVYKGQDSNQPQHFGDGTRLSIL.

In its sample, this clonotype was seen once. The CDR3 nucleotides are TGCGCCAGCAGAGTAGCGGGGGGGCGGAATGAGCAGTTCTTC. It yields the protein CASRVAGGRNEQFF. J is TRBJ2-1 and V is TRBV4-1; 11 nucleotides agree with TRBD2. With V trimmed by 6 bases and J by 7 bases, 5 bases remained unmatched. Germline V lookup: CDR1 MGHRA, CDR2 YSYEKL. The CDR3 has 14 residues.

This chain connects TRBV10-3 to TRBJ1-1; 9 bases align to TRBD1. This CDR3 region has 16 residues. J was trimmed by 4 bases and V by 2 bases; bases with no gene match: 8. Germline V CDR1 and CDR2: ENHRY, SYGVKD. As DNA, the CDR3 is TGTGCCATCAGTGAGGGGATGGACAGGGGAGGCACTGAAGCTTTCTTT. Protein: CAISEGMDRGGTEAFF.